This T cell receptor beta chain originates from a study of beta chain features in type 1 diabetes. Study-level background: No age, gender or cell yield differences were seen between patients and healthy donors. Points from the study as a whole: Among patients, naive, central memory and Treg TCRB repertoires appeared more similar than among healthy donors.

This clone was seen many times. Its cognate antigen is unknown. CD45RO/CCR7/CD25/CD127/CD95/CD27 sorting isolated CD4+ naive, central memory, regulatory and stem cell-like memory cells. Sequencing targeted expressed TCRB transcripts, as all isolated RNA had been reverse transcribed. An average roughly 3.6 million reads came from naive, central memory and regulatory T cell samples. Sequencing was performed with immunoSEQ multiplex PCR; in TCRdb, only in-frame clones are kept and a portion is missing. The sample holds 200,000 to 250,000 clones, 27% seen once. The CDR3 contains 15 residues. The ends lost 5 bases at V and 4 bases at J; junction bases unmatched: 6. The germline V gene has CDR1 SGHTA and CDR2 FQGNSA.

Sequencing was performed on central memory CD4+ T cells from blood. The chain joins TRBV7-2 to TRBJ2-3, with 10 bases lining up with TRBD2. The TCR comes from a man aged 25 to 40 in good health. The CDR3 loop is CASSQSGGAADTQYF. The CDR3 DNA reads TGTGCCAGCAGCCAAAGCGGGGGGGCCGCAGATACGCAGTATTTT.